Listed below are T cell receptor beta chains from one sample, sequenced in a study of cytomegalovirus exposure and HLA in healthy donors. Only in-frame clones appear in the TCRdb table, and some are missing; sequencing was by immunoSEQ multiplex PCR. This table holds about 220,000 clones, over 80% found once. Sample: PBMCs. The receptors come from a woman under 30 in good health and CMV-seronegative. Each CDR3 is given with its conserved first and last residue. A D gene is named only where the DNA matches it firmly. Clone size, where shown, is once, few, many, or a class for clones that have expanded.

>TRBV6-1|TRBD2|13|TRBJ2-1|NA
TGTGCCAGCAGTGTAACTAGCGCAAATGAGCAGTTCTTC
CASSVTSANEQFF
>TRBV29-1|NA|13|TRBJ2-3|NA
TGCAGCGTGGACAGTCCTAGCACAGATACGCAGTATTTT
CSVDSPSTDTQYF
>TRBV28|NA|15|TRBJ2-2|NA
TGTGCCAGCAACGTGGCTAGGGGTATTATCGGGGAGCTGTTTTTT
CASNVARGIIGELFF
>TRBV18|TRBD1|18|TRBJ2-7|NA
TGTGCCAGCTCACCCCGACAGGGGGCGTCCCTTAGCTCCTACGAGCAGTACTTC
CASSPRQGASLSSYEQYF
>TRBV10-2|TRBD2|13|TRBJ2-1|NA
TGCGCCAGCAGACTAGCGGGCGACAATGAGCAGTTCTTC
CASRLAGDNEQFF
>TRBV4-1|TRBD2|14|TRBJ2-1|NA
TGCGCCAGCAAGCGGGAGATCTCCTACAATGAGCAGTTCTTC
CASKREISYNEQFF
>TRBV6-4|NA|13|TRBJ1-1|NA
TGTGCCAGCAGTACTCAGGTGAACACTGAAGCTTTCTTT
CASSTQVNTEAFF
>TRBV19|NA|14|TRBJ1-2|NA
TGTGCCAGTAGCCCGCTTGAGGCGGTCTATGGCTACACCTTC
CASSPLEAVYGYTF
>TRBV6-5|NA|15|TRBJ2-7|once
TGTGCCAGCGCTAAGATCCAGGGTTTTAACTACGAGCAGTACTTC
CASAKIQGFNYEQYF
>TRBV6-1|TRBD2|17|TRBJ2-1|NA
TGTGCCAGCAGTGAACACCCCTTGACTAGCGGGTACAATGAGCAGTTCTTC
CASSEHPLTSGYNEQFF
>TRBV7-8|NA|13|TRBJ1-1|NA
TGTGCCAGCAGCTTATCATTTAGCACTGAAGCTTTCTTT
CASSLSFSTEAFF
>TRBV28|TRBD2|16|TRBJ2-1|NA
TGTGCCAGCCAACCGCGCGGGAGGCCCTCCTACAATGAGCAGTTCTTC
CASQPRGRPSYNEQFF
>TRBV19|NA|14|TRBJ1-2|NA
TGTGCCAGTAGGGTGGGGAGGGGACGTGATGGCTACACCTTC
CASRVGRGRDGYTF
>TRBV19|NA|15|TRBJ2-3|NA
TGTGCCAGCCAAGGGAGGGGGAGAGGCACAGATACGCAGTATTTT
CASQGRGRGTDTQYF
>TRBV19|NA|14|TRBJ2-7|NA
TGTGCCAGTAGCCTCTCCCGGGGCTCCTACGAGCAGTACTTC
CASSLSRGSYEQYF
>TRBV19|TRBD1|13|TRBJ2-3|NA
TGTGCCAGTCAGACAGGGTATACAGATACGCAGTATTTT
CASQTGYTDTQYF
>TRBV28|NA|12|TRBJ2-7|NA
TGTGCCAGTCGACGGGACAACTACGAGCAGTACTTC
CASRRDNYEQYF
>TRBV10-3|TRBD2|14|TRBJ2-2|NA
TGTGCCTCCCGGACTAGCGGGAACACCGGGGAGCTGTTTTTT
CASRTSGNTGELFF
>TRBV6-1|TRBD2|16|TRBJ2-5|few
TGTGCCAGCAGTGAATCATCCGGGGAGGGGAAAGAGACCCAGTACTTC
CASSESSGEGKETQYF
>TRBV27|NA|12|TRBJ2-7|NA
TGTGCCAGCGTTTCCAGCTCCTACGAGCAGTACTTC
CASVSSSYEQYF
>TRBV5-1|NA|16|TRBJ2-2|NA
TGCGCCAGCAGCTTGGCACGGACTTCGAACACCGGGGAGCTGTTTTTT
CASSLARTSNTGELFF
>TRBV27|NA|12|TRBJ2-7|NA
TGTGCCAGCCAACTCCCCGGGGGTCAGCAGTACTTC
CASQLPGGQQYF
>TRBV7-9|TRBD1|13|TRBJ2-7|NA
TGTGCCAGCAGCGACAGGGAGAGTTACGAGCAGTACTTC
CASSDRESYEQYF
>TRBV25-1|NA|15|TRBJ2-3|NA
TGTGCCAGCAGTGACCTGACAGGTTTTGCAGATACGCAGTATTTT
CASSDLTGFADTQYF
>TRBV30|TRBD1|12|TRBJ1-2|few
TGTGCCTGGCGACAGGGGAACTATGGCTACACCTTC
CAWRQGNYGYTF
>TRBV27|TRBD2|18|TRBJ2-6|NA
TGTGCCAGCAGTTCTCGACTAGCGGGAGCGGATGGGGCCAACGTCCTGACTTTC
CASSSRLAGADGANVLTF
>TRBV28|NA|14|TRBJ1-1|NA
TGTGCCAGCAGTTTCCCTGCAGGAATCACTGAAGCTTTCTTT
CASSFPAGITEAFF
>TRBV20-1|NA|11|TRBJ1-2|NA
TGCAGTGCTAGTCCGAACTATGGCTACACCTTC
CSASPNYGYTF
>TRBV4-1|NA|16|TRBJ1-3|NA
TGCGCCAGCAGCCCTGCTGGAGGTCGCCCTGGAAACACCATATATTTT
CASSPAGGRPGNTIYF
>TRBV9|NA|14|TRBJ2-3|NA
TGTGCCAGCAGCGTAGCTACGGGGGCAGATACGCAGTATTTT
CASSVATGADTQYF
>TRBV11-2|TRBD2|15|TRBJ2-1|NA
TGTGCCAGCAGCTCCACTAGCGGGAGGACCTATGAGCAGTTCTTC
CASSSTSGRTYEQFF
>TRBV28|TRBD1|16|TRBJ1-6|NA
TGTGCCAGCAGTTTAAGGGGACAGGGCGGTAATTCACCCCTCCACTTT
CASSLRGQGGNSPLHF
>TRBV11-2|TRBD1|13|TRBJ1-1|NA
TGTGCCAGCAGCCGCGGGACAGGTTTTGAAGCTTTCTTT
CASSRGTGFEAFF
>TRBV4-1|NA|15|TRBJ1-2|NA
TGCGCCAGCAGCCAAGATGAGACAGAGTCCTATGGCTACACCTTC
CASSQDETESYGYTF
>TRBV16|TRBD1|17|TRBJ2-7|NA
TGTGCCAGCAGCCGCGATTCTGATGGGACAGGGAAGTACGAGCAGTACTTC
CASSRDSDGTGKYEQYF
>TRBV30|NA|14|TRBJ1-1|NA
TGTGCCTGGAGACAGGGCAGGGGGAACACTGAAGCTTTCTTT
CAWRQGRGNTEAFF
>TRBV19|NA|17|TRBJ1-2|few
TGTGCCAGTAGTATAGTATTCAGGGAGGGCGCTAACTATGGCTACACCTTC
CASSIVFREGANYGYTF
>TRBV5-3|TRBD1|16|TRBJ1-2|NA
TGTGCCAGAAGCTCTTACATTCGACAGGGGGCTCAAGGCTACACCTTC
CARSSYIRQGAQGYTF
>TRBV28|TRBD1|15|TRBJ1-2|NA
TGTGCCAGCAGTTTAAGGGGGCGGGGCCCCTATGGCTACACCTTC
CASSLRGRGPYGYTF
>TRBV19|NA|16|TRBJ1-5|NA
TGTGCCAGTAGTATAAATTCTGACAATAGCAATCAGCCCCAGCATTTT
CASSINSDNSNQPQHF
>TRBV9|TRBD1|15|TRBJ1-4|NA
TGTGCCAGCAGCGCCCGACAGGGACAAAATGAAAAACTGTTTTTT
CASSARQGQNEKLFF
>TRBV18|TRBD1|16|TRBJ1-3|NA
TGTGCCAGCTCACCATACCCGACAGGGCCTGGAAACACCATATATTTT
CASSPYPTGPGNTIYF
>TRBV30|NA|11|TRBJ1-2|NA
TGTGCCTGGAAGGACACCCAAGGCTACACCTTC
CAWKDTQGYTF
>TRBV29-1|TRBD1|14|TRBJ1-4|NA
TGCAGCGTTGCTTGGGACAGGGGTAATGAAAAACTGTTTTTT
CSVAWDRGNEKLFF
>TRBV13|TRBD1|15|TRBJ1-1|NA
TGTGCCAGCAGCTTAGTTCATGGGACAGGGTCTGAAGCTTTCTTT
CASSLVHGTGSEAFF
>TRBV27|TRBD1|15|TRBJ1-2|NA
TGTGCCAGCAGCACCCTGGGGACAGGGCCCTTTGGCTACACCTTC
CASSTLGTGPFGYTF
>TRBV19|TRBD1|15|TRBJ1-2|NA
TGTGCCAGTAGTCCCCGGGACAGCCAGGCCTATGGCTACACCTTC
CASSPRDSQAYGYTF
>TRBV7-3|NA|15|TRBJ2-7|NA
TGTGCCAGCAGCTTACGCCGCGCGGGGATGGGCGAGCAGTACTTC
CASSLRRAGMGEQYF
>TRBV30|NA|12|TRBJ1-1|NA
TGTGCCTGGAGTCCTCTCTATAGGGGGGCTTTCTTT
CAWSPLYRGAFF
>TRBV5-1|TRBD1|17|TRBJ2-3|NA
TGCGCCAGCAGCTTGGTGGGGTTGGGACAGAGCACAGATACGCAGTATTTT
CASSLVGLGQSTDTQYF
>TRBV28|NA|14|TRBJ1-1|NA
TGTGCCAGCGCTCACTCGGGGGTGCGAACTGAAGCTTTCTTT
CASAHSGVRTEAFF
>TRBV29-1|NA|12|TRBJ2-7|NA
TGCAGCGTTGACCAGGGGCCCTACGAGCAGTACTTC
CSVDQGPYEQYF
>TRBV27|TRBD2|15|TRBJ2-1|NA
TGTGCCAGCAGTTTTGGGCTAGCGGGTATCGGTGAGCAGTTCTTC
CASSFGLAGIGEQFF
>TRBV6-1|TRBD1|15|TRBJ1-2|NA
TGTGCCAGCAGTGCCCTCGACAGGGCGAACTATGGCTACACCTTC
CASSALDRANYGYTF
>TRBV5-1|TRBD1|16|TRBJ2-3|NA
TGCGCCAGCAGCCCTGGGACAGGGAGGGCGACAGATACGCAGTATTTT
CASSPGTGRATDTQYF